This record concerns one TCR beta chain sequence. Its matching antigen is unknown. PCR amplification relied on 60 Vbeta primers (plus 13 Jbeta primers). Method: immunoSEQ multiplex PCR; TCRdb's copy keeps in-frame clones and lacks some. The data hold more than 100,000 clones, with more than 60% observed a single time. These data belong to a study of cytomegalovirus exposure and HLA in healthy donors. Study-wide results and caveats: It was reported that TCR beta sequences correctly inferred the HLA-A and HLA-B alleles for most subjects. Most TCRs appeared rarely, but some public TCRs recurred in many donors. Prior analysis indicated that the majority of TCR beta V segments exhibited productivity approximately 90% or approximately 30% of the time.

This cohort consisted of healthy bone marrow donors. Looked up from germline, CDR1 is MNHNS and CDR2 is SASEGT. Germline trimming cut 9 bases from V and 8 bases from J; bases unmatched to any gene: 8. This CDR3 spans 12 amino acids. Specimen: PBMCs. The chain uses TRBV6-1 and TRBJ1-2; 8 positions match TRBD1. The TCR sequence derives from a woman between 40 and 50 years old in good health and CMV-seropositive. The DNA of the CDR3 is TGTGCCAGTTTGACAGGGGCATGCGGCTACACCTTC. Its protein product is CASLTGACGYTF.